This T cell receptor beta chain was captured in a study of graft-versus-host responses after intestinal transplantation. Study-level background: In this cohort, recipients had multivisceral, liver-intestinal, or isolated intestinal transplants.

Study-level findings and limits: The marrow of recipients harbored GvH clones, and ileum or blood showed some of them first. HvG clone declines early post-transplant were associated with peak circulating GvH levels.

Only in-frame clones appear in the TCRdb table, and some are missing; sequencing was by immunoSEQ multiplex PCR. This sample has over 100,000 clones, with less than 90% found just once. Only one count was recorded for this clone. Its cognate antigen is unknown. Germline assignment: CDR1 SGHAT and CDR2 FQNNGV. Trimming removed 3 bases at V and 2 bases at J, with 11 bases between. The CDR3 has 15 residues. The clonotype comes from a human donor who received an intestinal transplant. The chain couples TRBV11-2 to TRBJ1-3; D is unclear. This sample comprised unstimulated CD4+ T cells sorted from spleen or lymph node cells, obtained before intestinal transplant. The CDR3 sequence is CASSFWREAGNTIYF. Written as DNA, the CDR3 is TGTGCCAGCAGCTTTTGGAGGGAAGCTGGAAACACCATATATTTT.